Shown below are 32 T cell receptor beta chains from a single sample sequenced in a study of T cells in Graves' hyperthyroidism and ophthalmopathy. RNA transcripts yielded amplified TCR beta CDR3 regions. The TCR CDR3 first-round RT-PCR relied on the HTBI primer set. From the multiplex PCR reads, TCRdb called clonotypes with MiXCR, one entry per CDR3 protein. The sample shows hundreds of thousands of distinct CDR3 sequences, 15% to 20% of them seen only once. Sequencing used blood. The receptors derive from a woman in her twenties or thirties with Graves' hyperthyroidism.

In this sample, this clonotype turned up a few times. The V gene is TRBV5-1, the J gene TRBJ2-1; D gene ambiguous. There are 13 residues in the CDR3. V was shortened by 1 base and J by 2 bases, with 4 bases between the two germline ends. Germline V gives CDR1 SGHRS, CDR2 YFSETQ. The CDR3 sequence: CASSLRTYNEQFF. CDR3 nucleotides: TGCGCCAGCAGCTTGAGGACCTACAATGAGCAGTTCTTC.

This chain links TRBV4-1 with TRBJ2-5; no reliable D call. Germline V CDR1 and CDR2: MGHRA, YSYEKL. The CDR3 sequence is 13 residues long. V lost 6 bases, J lost 1 base, and 9 bases lay in between. The DNA of the CDR3 is TGCGCCAGCAGGAAGGTGGGCCAAGAGACCCAGTACTTC. Residues: CASRKVGQETQYF.

This clonotype has a count of ten or more. The chain employs TRBV2 and TRBJ1-1; D uncertain. CDR3 size: 13 residues. Germline assignment: CDR1 SNHLY and CDR2 FYNNEI. Deletions cut 10 bases from V and 1 base from J, with 13 bases between. The CDR3 bases are TGTGCCACCACAGACGTACCGAACACTGAAGCTTTCTTT. As protein: CATTDVPNTEAFF. The full variable domain, in which reference TRBV2 and TRBJ1-1 provide the parts outside the CDR3, is EPEVTQTPSHQVTQMGQEVILRCVPISNHLYFYWYRQILGQKVEFLVSFYNNEISEKSEIFDDQFSVERPDGSNFTLKIRSTKLEDSAMYFCATTDVPNTEAFFGQGTRLTVV.

With regard to this clonotype: At one end the junction does not follow the germline gene, possibly because of a read error. The chain couples TRBV28 to TRBJ2-7; D possibly corresponds to TRBD2 (6 bases). This CDR3 region has 14 residues. CDR1 and CDR2 from the germline V gene are MDHEN and SYDVKM. The CDR3 protein is CASRSWEDGGEQYF. CDR3 DNA sequence: TGCGCCAGCAGGTCCTGGGAGGACGGCGGCGAGCAGTACTTC.

There are a few counts of this clonotype. The chain uses TRBV15 and TRBJ1-1, with TRBD1 matching 7 bases. The CDR3 contains 16 residues. Germline V lookup: CDR1 LNHNV, CDR2 YYDKDF (reference sequence). Unmatched junction bases numbered 13, after V lost 5 bases and J lost 4 bases. Here the CDR3 reads CATSLRPTGVGTEAFF. DNA for the CDR3: TGTGCCACCAGCCTAAGACCAACAGGGGTAGGCACTGAAGCTTTCTTT.

A few counts support this clonotype. The V gene is TRBV7-2, the J gene TRBJ2-5, with D possibly TRBD2 on 7 matching bases. The CDR3 covers 15 residues. V dropped 1 base and J dropped 5 bases, with 14 bases sitting between them. Germline CDR1 is SGHTA and CDR2 is FQGNSA. CDR3 protein: CASSLVGGGRETQYF. In DNA, the CDR3 is TGTGCCAGCAGCTTAGTGGGAGGGGGGCGGGAGACCCAGTACTTC.

This clonotype came up many times. The chain carries TRBV7-2 and TRBJ2-3; D unclear. Looked up from germline, CDR1 is SGHTA and CDR2 is FQGNSA. The CDR3 is made up of 14 amino acids. The ends were cut back, 5 bases at V and 5 bases at J, with 14 bases in the middle. The CDR3 nucleotides are TGTGCCAGCAGCCCGGCCCTTCTGGTAGATACGCAGTATTTT. Translating gives CASSPALLVDTQYF.

This chain links TRBV5-4 with TRBJ1-1; possible D gene TRBD1, 6 bases. Germline V gene lookup returns CDR1 SGHNT and CDR2 YYREEE (reference sequence). The CDR3 is made up of 14 amino acids. Trimming removed 3 bases from V and 5 bases from J, with 14 bases in between. The CDR3 loop reads CASSSSGTLTEAFF. CDR3 nucleotides: TGTGCCAGCAGCTCCTCCGGGACACTGACTGAAGCTTTCTTT.

The rearrangement joins TRBV12-3 or TRBV12-4 to TRBJ1-4; a possible D gene is TRBD1 (5 bases). V was clipped by 6 bases and J by 12 bases, with 11 bases between them. There are 11 residues in the CDR3. The CDR3 spells CASRRRGELFF. The CDR3 region has the DNA TGTGCCAGCAGGAGGCGGGGGGAACTGTTTTTT.

This clonotype occurred many times. An end of the junction differs from the germline gene, which may be a read error. The rearrangement joins TRBV28 to TRBJ2-2; 8 positions match TRBD1. Germline values: CDR1 MDHEN, CDR2 SYDVKM. The CDR3 has 16 amino acids. In nucleotides, the CDR3 is TGTGTCAGCAGTTTACCCCTCGGACAGGGCGGAGGGGAGCTGTTTTTT. It specifies CVSSLPLGQGGGELFF.

This clonotype was seen a handful of times. The chain links TRBV20-1 to TRBJ2-2; 9 nucleotides line up with TRBD2. Germline V lookup: CDR1 DFQATT, CDR2 SNEGSKA (reference sequence). The CDR3 has 16 residues. Germline trimming cut 1 base from V and 2 bases from J; bases unmatched to any gene: 5. The CDR3 is CSARAASGINTGELFF. The CDR3 DNA reads as TGCAGTGCTAGAGCGGCTAGCGGGATTAACACCGGGGAGCTGTTTTTT.

This clonotype was recorded a few times. CDR3 region: CASSATGGGQPQHF. As DNA, the CDR3 is TGTGCCAGCAGCGCGACAGGGGGCGGACAGCCCCAGCATTTT. V usage is TRBV5-4 and J usage is TRBJ1-5; TRBD1 aligns across 10 bases. This CDR3 spans 14 amino acids. The germline V gene has CDR1 SGHNT and CDR2 YYREEE (reference sequence). V shed 4 bases and J 7 bases; nucleotides not matched to a gene: 5.

In its sample, this clonotype was seen many times. V and J are TRBV6-5 and TRBJ2-5; TRBD1 is a possible D gene (5 bases). Germline V gives CDR1 MNHEY, CDR2 SVGAGI. Trimming removed 0 bases from V and 0 bases from J, with 8 bases in between. The CDR3 covers 15 residues. CDR3 bases: TGTGCCAGCAGTTACTCCCCGGACAACCAAGAGACCCAGTACTTC. The encoded protein is CASSYSPDNQETQYF.

This clonotype was observed a single time. A clone one base away is much larger, so this may be a read error. The chain couples TRBV4-1 to TRBJ2-7, with D perhaps matching TRBD1 (5 bases). Germline CDR1 and CDR2: MGHRA and YSYEKL. The CDR3 is 14 amino acids. V was cut by 2 bases and J by 4 bases, with 12 bases left in between. This chain's CDR3 is CASSQQTEAYEQYF. In DNA form, the CDR3 reads TGCGCCAGCAGCCAACAGACAGAGGCGTACGAGCAGTACTTC.

The J gene is TRBJ1-5, the V gene TRBV2, with TRBD1 identical over 9 bases. Germline V gene data show CDR1 as SNHLY and CDR2 as FYNNEI. The CDR3 is made up of 15 amino acids. With V trimmed by 6 bases and J by 5 bases, 8 bases remained unmatched. CDR3 in amino acids: CASSPGQGGHQPQHF. The CDR3 DNA reads as TGTGCCAGCAGCCCGGGACAGGGAGGCCATCAGCCCCAGCATTTT.

Ten or more counts support this clonotype. The chain links TRBV20-1 to TRBJ2-7; D uncertain. The CDR3 is made up of 13 amino acids. Trimming took 2 bases from V and 2 from J, leaving 10 bases between them. Germline CDR1 and CDR2: DFQATT and SNEGSKA (reference sequence). In nucleotides, the CDR3 is TGCAGTGCTAGACACCATGTGGCCTACGAGCAGTACTTC. It yields the protein CSARHHVAYEQYF.

In its sample, this clonotype was seen many times. The chain joins TRBV27 to TRBJ2-7; 7 positions agree with TRBD2. Per the germline V gene, CDR1 is MNHEY and CDR2 is SMNVEV (reference sequence). Trimming cost V 0 bases and J 2 bases; bases outside gene matches: 4. The CDR3 runs to 15 residues. CDR3 coding DNA: TGTGCCAGCAGTTTATCGGGGGGGTATACCTACGAGCAGTACTTC. This encodes CASSLSGGYTYEQYF.

At least ten counts were recorded for this clonotype. The chain combines TRBV20-1 with TRBJ2-5; maybe TRBD1 (6 bases). Germline CDR1 and CDR2: DFQATT and SNEGSKA (reference sequence). The V end lost 6 bases, the J end lost 5 bases, and 22 bases lay between the germline ends. The CDR3 is 15 residues long. The CDR3 loop is CSANTKGVTGETQYF. CDR3 bases: TGCAGTGCAAACACCAAGGGGGTAACCGGGGAGACCCAGTACTTC.

A single count supports this clonotype. This chain joins TRBV7-2 and TRBJ2-3, with D perhaps matching TRBD2 (6 bases). V was trimmed by 1 base and J by 2 bases, leaving 19 bases between them. Per germline, CDR1 SGHTA and CDR2 FQGNSA. This CDR3 is 18 amino acids long. The CDR3 is CASSLEGRSGPPTDTQYF. In DNA form, the CDR3 reads TGTGCCAGCAGCTTAGAGGGGAGGAGCGGACCTCCCACAGATACGCAGTATTTT.

The chain links TRBV7-3 to TRBJ2-2, with D unclear. Germline lookup yields CDR1 SGHTA and CDR2 FQGTGA. This CDR3 spans 13 amino acids. Between the trimmed V and J ends, which lost 3 bases and 5 bases, there was a span of 7 bases. DNA for the CDR3: TGTGCCAGCAGCTTTAACCCGACCGGGGAGCTGTTTTTT. Translation gives CASSFNPTGELFF.

The chain joins TRBV28 to TRBJ2-2, with 9 bases identical to TRBD2. V lost 2 bases, J lost 2 bases, and 18 bases stayed unmatched. Germline V lookup: CDR1 MDHEN, CDR2 SYDVKM. The CDR3 length is 21 residues. This chain's CDR3 is CASSLPLSGTSRHENTGELFF. Written as DNA, the CDR3 is TGTGCCAGCAGTTTACCCCTATCCGGGACTAGCCGTCATGAAAACACCGGGGAGCTGTTTTTT. Complete variable domain (other parts from reference TRBV28 and TRBJ2-2): DVKVTQSSRYLVKRTGEKVFLECVQDMDHENMFWYRQDPGLGLRLIYFSYDVKMKEKGDIPEGYSVSREKKERFSLILESASTNQTSMYLCASSLPLSGTSRHENTGELFFGEGSRLTVL.

The chain links TRBV30 to TRBJ2-7; 7 bases are shared with TRBD1. The CDR3 loop spans 12 amino acids. Trimming removed 2 bases from V and 7 bases from J; junction bases left unmatched: 5. Germline V gene sequence: CDR1 GTSNPN, CDR2 SVGIG (reference sequence). The DNA for the CDR3 is TGTGCCTGGAGTACAGGGGCGCGGGAGCAGTACTTC. It yields the protein CAWSTGAREQYF. Full variable domain (rest looked up from reference TRBV30 and TRBJ2-7): SQTIHQWPATLVQPVGSPLSLECTVEGTSNPNLYWYRQAAGRGLQLLFYSVGIGQISSEVPQNLSASRPQDRQFILSSKKLLLSDSGFYLCAWSTGAREQYFGPGTRLTVT.

This clonotype was seen only a few times. The V call is TRBV5-5, the J call TRBJ2-7, with D possibly matching TRBD1 (5 bases). Trimming took 0 bases from V and 3 from J, leaving 10 bases between them. CDR1 is SGHKS, CDR2 YYEKEE, per germline (reference sequence). CDR3 length: 14 amino acids. The chain's CDR3 is CASSLEGSDYEQYF. The CDR3 DNA follows: TGTGCCAGCAGCTTGGAGGGGTCAGACTACGAGCAGTACTTC.

There are a few counts of this clonotype. This chain connects TRBV6-1 to TRBJ2-1; possible D gene TRBD1, 5 bases. Per the germline V gene, CDR1 is MNHNS and CDR2 is SASEGT. With 5 bases removed from V and 8 bases from J, the gap between germline ends came to 13 bases. The CDR3 totals 13 residues. This CDR3 reads CASSFRWGDEQFF. CDR3 DNA: TGTGCCAGCAGTTTTAGGTGGGGCGATGAGCAGTTCTTC.

This clonotype was recorded at least ten times. The chain links TRBV20-1 to TRBJ2-1; D perhaps matches TRBD2 (6 bases). This CDR3 has 16 amino acids. The ends were cut back, 4 bases at V and 7 bases at J, with 23 bases in the middle. Germline V gene sequence: CDR1 DFQATT, CDR2 SNEGSKA (reference sequence). In DNA form, the CDR3 reads TGCAGTGCTAATGGCCAGGAGGGCGTATCGAGGAATGAGCAGTTCTTC. Protein: CSANGQEGVSRNEQFF.

This clonotype was observed at least ten times. This chain uses TRBV30 with TRBJ2-5, with D perhaps TRBD2 (6 bases). The CDR3 sequence is 13 residues long. Germline V gene sequence: CDR1 GTSNPN, CDR2 SVGIG (reference sequence). The germline V and J ends were trimmed by 1 base and 4 bases, with 10 bases remaining between them. Here the CDR3 DNA reads TGTGCCTGGAGTGCGATGGGGGGAGAGACCCAGTACTTC. Amino acid sequence: CAWSAMGGETQYF.

There are many counts of this clonotype. The chain uses TRBV6-1 and TRBJ2-7; D not certain. From germline, CDR1 is MNHNS and CDR2 SASEGT. The ends were cut back, 1 base at V and 6 bases at J, with 10 bases in the middle. The CDR3 spans 13 residues. The CDR3 DNA follows: TGTGCCAGCAGTGAAGTCGGGCAGTCCGAGCAGTACTTC. Protein sequence: CASSEVGQSEQYF.

This clonotype has ten or more counts. This chain uses TRBV5-6 with TRBJ2-7; a possible D gene is TRBD2 (5 bases). CDR1 SGHDT and CDR2 YYEEEE come from the germline V gene. The V end lost 1 base, the J end lost 2 bases, and 7 bases lay between the germline ends. This CDR3 contains 13 residues. The CDR3 DNA reads as TGTGCCAGCAGCTTGTCAGCGGCCTACGAGCAGTACTTC. Translation: CASSLSAAYEQYF.

This clonotype was recorded a few times. With a much larger clone just one base away, this may be a read error. V gene TRBV5-1 combines with J gene TRBJ2-1; D unresolved. The last part of the DNA fits TRBJ2-7 better; the J call may be wrong. The CDR3 has 14 amino acids. From germline, CDR1 is SGHRS and CDR2 YFSETQ. The CDR3 region has the DNA TGCGCCAGCAGTCCTTGGGGATCCTACAATGAGCAGTACTTC. Protein sequence: CASSPWGSYNEQYF.

This clonotype is a singleton in its sample. Possible read error: a much larger clone is one base away. V and J are TRBV18 and TRBJ2-7; D might be TRBD2 (7 bases). CDR1 KGHSH and CDR2 LQKENI come from the germline V gene. CDR3 length equals 14 residues. Here the CDR3 DNA reads TGTGCCAGCTCACCGGAGTGGGGGGGCTACGATCAGTACTTC. Translation: CASSPEWGGYDQYF.

The V and J genes are TRBV20-1 and TRBJ2-7, with 7 bases that match TRBD1. The V and J ends lost 1 base and 3 bases, in that order; junction bases with no gene match: 12. The CDR3 spans 16 residues. The germline V gene has CDR1 DFQATT and CDR2 SNEGSKA (reference sequence). CDR3 amino acids: CSARGLIGTASYEQYF. The CDR3 region has the DNA TGCAGTGCTAGAGGGCTAATTGGGACAGCCAGCTACGAGCAGTACTTC.

This clonotype came up a few times. As DNA, the CDR3 is TGTGCCAGCAGCCCTCTGGGTCGAGCCCAAGAGACCCAGTACTTC. Its translation: CASSPLGRAQETQYF. The V call is TRBV7-3, the J call TRBJ2-5; the D is unclear. Trimming took 5 bases from V and 1 from J, leaving 14 bases between them. Germline CDR1 and CDR2: SGHTA and FQGTGA. This CDR3 comprises 15 residues.